The 14 T cell receptor beta chains presented below share a single source sample, sequenced in a study of cytomegalovirus exposure and HLA in healthy donors. Use of 60 Vbeta and 13 Jbeta primers characterized the PCR. The assay was immunoSEQ multiplex PCR, and TCRdb's table has in-frame clones only and misses some. The sample holds about 120,000 clones, around 82% seen once. The sample comprised PBMCs. The receptor set was obtained from a male donor in good health and CMV-seropositive.

In its sample, this clone was seen a few times. This chain uses TRBV15 with TRBJ2-1, with D possibly being TRBD2 (6 bases). V lost 4 bases and J 8 bases, leaving 18 bases between the germline ends. Germline loops: CDR1 LNHNV, CDR2 YYDKDF (reference sequence). This CDR3 has 15 residues. The CDR3 region is CATSKRDGRGDEQFF. The CDR3 DNA is TGTGCCACCAGCAAGAGGGACGGGAGAGGGGATGAGCAGTTCTTC. Supplemented by reference TRBV15 and TRBJ2-1, the full variable domain reads DAMVIQNPRYQVTQFGKPVTLSCSQTLNHNVMYWYQQKSSQAPKLLFHYYDKDFNNEADTPDNFQSRRPNTSFCFLDIRSPGLGDTAMYLCATSKRDGRGDEQFFGPGTRLTVL.

This sequence joins TRBV18 and TRBJ2-7; TRBD1 might be the D (6 bases). Trimming removed 4 bases at V and 3 bases at J, with 13 bases between. The germline V gene encodes CDR1 KGHSH and CDR2 LQKENI. CDR3 size: 14 residues. In DNA, the CDR3 is TGTGCCAGCTCACTATCCCGGGACAACTACGAGCAGTACTTC. Protein sequence: CASSLSRDNYEQYF.

A remark on this clone: The germline gene is not matched at one end of the junction; a read error may be the cause. The chain joins TRBV15 to TRBJ2-5, with no clear D. This CDR3 has 11 residues. Germline CDR1 and CDR2: LNHNV and YYDKDF (reference sequence). CDR3 in DNA: TGTGCCACCAGCAGAGATCTTACAACCCACTTC. It is translated as CATSRDLTTHF. Drawing the rest from reference TRBV15 and TRBJ2-5, the complete variable domain is DAMVIQNPRYQVTQFGKPVTLSCSQTLNHNVMYWYQQKSSQAPKLLFHYYDKDFNNEADTPDNFQSRRPNTSFCFLDIRSPGLGDTAMYLCATSRDLTTHFGPGTRLLVL.

This clone came up a few times. Sequence at one end of the junction differs from germline and may be a read error. The gene calls are TRBV5-1 and TRBJ1-4; 11 nucleotides agree with TRBD1. The CDR3 runs 15 residues. Per germline, CDR1 SGHRS and CDR2 YFSETQ. The chain's CDR3 is CASSLVGQGGEKLFF. The CDR3, as DNA: TGCGCCAGCAGTTTGGTGGGACAGGGGGGAGAAAAACTGTTTTTT.

The chain recombines TRBV30 with TRBJ2-5, with 12 bases lining up with TRBD2. V trimming: 0 bases; J trimming: 8 bases; junction bases outside the gene matches: 1. This CDR3 has 13 amino acids. Germline V lookup: CDR1 GTSNPN, CDR2 SVGIG (reference sequence). The DNA of the CDR3 is TGTGCCTGGAGTGTTGGACTAGCGGGAACCCAGTACTTC. This sequence encodes CAWSVGLAGTQYF.

This clone showed up just once. The chain is built from TRBV30 and TRBJ1-2; 12 nucleotides agree with TRBD1. CDR1 and CDR2 from the germline V gene are GTSNPN and SVGIG (reference sequence). With 5 bases clipped from V and 8 bases from J, the junction kept 18 bases outside the gene matches. The CDR3 covers 17 residues. The CDR3 bases are TGTGCCTGGGATGCGGGACAGGGGGCAGGGGACGTCGAGGGCTACACCTTC. Its translation is CAWDAGQGAGDVEGYTF.

The gene calls are TRBV18 and TRBJ2-1; D uncertain. Germline loops: CDR1 KGHSH, CDR2 LQKENI. The CDR3 covers 11 residues. The ends were cut back, 2 bases at V and 10 bases at J, with 6 bases in the middle. The CDR3 loop reads CASSPDSEQFF. The CDR3 coding sequence is TGTGCCAGCTCACCAGACTCGGAGCAGTTCTTC.

The table lists this clone with a count of one. The V gene is TRBV7-2, the J gene TRBJ2-3; possible D gene TRBD2, 5 bases. The ends were cut back, 5 bases at V and 10 bases at J, with 19 bases in the middle. This CDR3 region has 14 residues. Germline CDR1 is SGHTA and CDR2 is FQGNSA. The CDR3 DNA reads TGTGCCAGCAGCCTCTGGACTGAACGCCTTGCGCAGTATTTT. Its translation is CASSLWTERLAQYF.

The chain recombines TRBV5-1 with TRBJ2-1; 7 bases are shared with TRBD2. The CDR3 runs to 17 residues. After removal of 0 bases from V and 4 bases from J, the junction contained 10 bases not matched to a gene. The germline gives CDR1 SGHRS, CDR2 YFSETQ. The chain's CDR3 is CASSLGEPGLWYNEQFF. CDR3 nucleotide sequence: TGCGCCAGCAGCTTGGGGGAACCGGGACTATGGTACAATGAGCAGTTCTTC.

J is TRBJ1-2 and V is TRBV5-6, with unresolved D. V lost 5 bases and J lost 8, with 13 bases in between. The CDR3 runs to 12 residues. Germline V lookup: CDR1 SGHDT, CDR2 YYEEEE. CDR3 in amino acids: CASRLGGNGYTF. The CDR3 nucleotides read TGTGCCAGCAGGTTAGGAGGGAACGGCTACACCTTC.

The chain links TRBV29-1 to TRBJ2-7; TRBD2 aligns across 8 bases. Germline CDR1 is SQVTM and CDR2 is ANQGSEA. The J segment lost 6 bases and the V segment lost 4 bases, leaving 8 bases of the junction unmatched. CDR3 length equals 13 residues. CDR3 loop: CSVGRAGEIEQYF. CDR3 nucleotide sequence: TGCAGCGTTGGTAGAGCGGGAGAGATCGAGCAGTACTTC.

The chain combines TRBV5-4 with TRBJ2-7, with TRBD2 matching over 8 bases. CDR1 is SGHNT, CDR2 YYREEE, per germline (reference sequence). The CDR3 is made up of 15 amino acids. V dropped 0 bases and J dropped 3; count of bases not matched to a gene: 5. The CDR3 sequence is CASSLVLAAHYEQYF. CDR3 nucleotide sequence: TGTGCCAGCAGCTTGGTACTAGCGGCCCACTACGAGCAGTACTTC.

The J gene is TRBJ2-2, the V gene TRBV11-3; tentatively, D is TRBD1 (5 bases). Trimming cost V 3 bases and J 2 bases, with 19 bases left between them. CDR1 and CDR2 from the germline V gene are SGHNT and YENEEA. The CDR3 consists of 18 residues. The CDR3 here is CASSFFSSGQGNTGELFF. In DNA, the CDR3 is TGTGCCAGCAGCTTCTTTTCAAGTGGGCAGGGAAACACCGGGGAGCTGTTTTTT. Full variable domain (rest looked up from reference TRBV11-3 and TRBJ2-2): EAGVVQSPRYKIIEKKQPVAFWCNPISGHNTLYWYLQNLGQGPELLIRYENEEAVDDSQLPKDRFSAERLKGVDSTLKIQPAELGDSAVYLCASSFFSSGQGNTGELFFGEGSRLTVL.

This chain uses TRBV19 with TRBJ2-5; 9 nucleotides match TRBD1. Germline lookup yields CDR1 LNHDA and CDR2 SQIVND (reference sequence). With V trimmed by 3 bases and J by 5 bases, 4 bases remained unmatched. The CDR3 consists of 14 residues. The CDR3 nucleotides are TGTGCCAGTAGTATTTGGGACAGGGAGGAGACCCAGTACTTC. Protein: CASSIWDREETQYF.